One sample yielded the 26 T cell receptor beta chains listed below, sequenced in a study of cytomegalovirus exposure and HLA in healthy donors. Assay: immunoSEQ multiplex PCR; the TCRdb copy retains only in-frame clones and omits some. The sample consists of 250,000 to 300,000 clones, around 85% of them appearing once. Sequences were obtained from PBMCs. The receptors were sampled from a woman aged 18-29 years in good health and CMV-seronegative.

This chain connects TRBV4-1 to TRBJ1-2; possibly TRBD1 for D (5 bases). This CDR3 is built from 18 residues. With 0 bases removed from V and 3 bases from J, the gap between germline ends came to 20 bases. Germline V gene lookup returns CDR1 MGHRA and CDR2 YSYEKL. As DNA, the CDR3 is TGCGCCAGCAGCCAAGAGGGATCTGGGGAGGGGCGATACTATGGCTACACCTTC. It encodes CASSQEGSGEGRYYGYTF.

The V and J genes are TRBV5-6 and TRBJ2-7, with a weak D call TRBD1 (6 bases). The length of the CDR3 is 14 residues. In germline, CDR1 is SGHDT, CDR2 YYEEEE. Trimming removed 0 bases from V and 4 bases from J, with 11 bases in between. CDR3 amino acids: CASSLVQGAYEQYF. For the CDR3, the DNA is TGTGCCAGCAGCTTGGTACAGGGCGCATACGAGCAGTACTTC. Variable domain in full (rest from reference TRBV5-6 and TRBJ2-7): DAGVTQSPTHLIKTRGQQVTLRCSPKSGHDTVSWYQQALGQGPQFIFQYYEEEERQRGNFPDRFSGHQFPNYSSELNVNALLLGDSALYLCASSLVQGAYEQYFGPGTRLTVT.

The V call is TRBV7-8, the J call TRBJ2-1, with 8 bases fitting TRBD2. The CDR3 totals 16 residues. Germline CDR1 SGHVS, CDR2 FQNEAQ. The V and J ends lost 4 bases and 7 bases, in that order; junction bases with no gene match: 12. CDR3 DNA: TGTGCCAGCAGCTCCCCGGCGGGGGGCCTGCGTAATGAGCAGTTCTTC. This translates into CASSSPAGGLRNEQFF.

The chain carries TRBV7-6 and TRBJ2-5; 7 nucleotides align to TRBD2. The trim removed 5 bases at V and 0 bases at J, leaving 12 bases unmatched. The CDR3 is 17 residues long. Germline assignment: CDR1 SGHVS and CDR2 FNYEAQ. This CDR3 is CASSRSSGFLYQETQYF. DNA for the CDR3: TGTGCCAGCAGCAGATCTAGCGGCTTTTTATACCAAGAGACCCAGTACTTC.

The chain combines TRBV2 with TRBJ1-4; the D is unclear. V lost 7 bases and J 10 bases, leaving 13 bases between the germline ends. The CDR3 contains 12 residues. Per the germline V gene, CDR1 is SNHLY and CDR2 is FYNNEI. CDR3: CASTAGRGKLFF. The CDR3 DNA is TGTGCCAGCACCGCTGGGCGGGGAAAACTGTTTTTT.

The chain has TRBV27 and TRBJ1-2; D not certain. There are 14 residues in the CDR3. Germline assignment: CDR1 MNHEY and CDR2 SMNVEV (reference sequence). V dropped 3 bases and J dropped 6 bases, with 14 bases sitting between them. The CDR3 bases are TGTGCCAGCAGTTTGGGGAGCTATAGGGATGGCTACACCTTC. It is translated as CASSLGSYRDGYTF.

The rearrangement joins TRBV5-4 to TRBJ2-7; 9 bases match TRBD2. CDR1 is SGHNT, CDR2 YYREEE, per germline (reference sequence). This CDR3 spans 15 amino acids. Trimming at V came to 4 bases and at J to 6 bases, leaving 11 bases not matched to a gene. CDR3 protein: CASSQVASGVGEQYF. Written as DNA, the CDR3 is TGTGCCAGCAGCCAGGTCGCTAGCGGGGTAGGCGAGCAGTACTTC.

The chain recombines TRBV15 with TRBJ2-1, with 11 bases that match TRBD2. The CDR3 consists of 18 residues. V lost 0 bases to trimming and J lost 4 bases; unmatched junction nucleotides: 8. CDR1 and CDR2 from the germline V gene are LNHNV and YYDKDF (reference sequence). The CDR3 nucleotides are TGTGCCACCAGCAGAGATCGGGCTAGCGGGGGGCCTTACAATGAGCAGTTCTTC. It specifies CATSRDRASGGPYNEQFF.

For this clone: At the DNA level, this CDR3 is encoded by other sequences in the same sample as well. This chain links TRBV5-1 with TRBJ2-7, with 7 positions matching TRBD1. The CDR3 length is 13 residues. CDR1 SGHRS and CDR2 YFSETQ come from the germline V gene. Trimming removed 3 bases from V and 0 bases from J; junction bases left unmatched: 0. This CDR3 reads CASSWDSSYEQYF. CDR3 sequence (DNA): TGCGCCAGCAGCTGGGACAGCTCCTACGAGCAGTACTTC.

The CDR3 sequence is CASSVEPGSEKLFF. The CDR3 nucleotides are TGTGCCAGCAGCGTAGAACCAGGTAGTGAAAAACTGTTTTTT. The J gene is TRBJ1-4, the V gene TRBV9; D is unclear. The CDR3 contains 14 residues. V was pared by 0 bases and J by 7 bases, with 10 bases between. Germline CDR1 and CDR2: SGDLS and YYNGEE.

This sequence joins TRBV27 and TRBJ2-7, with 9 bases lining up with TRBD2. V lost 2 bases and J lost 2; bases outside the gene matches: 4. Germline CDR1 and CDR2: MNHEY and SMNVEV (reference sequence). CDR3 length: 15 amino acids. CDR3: CASSLDGGGAYEQYF. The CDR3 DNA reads TGTGCCAGCAGTTTAGACGGCGGGGGGGCCTACGAGCAGTACTTC.

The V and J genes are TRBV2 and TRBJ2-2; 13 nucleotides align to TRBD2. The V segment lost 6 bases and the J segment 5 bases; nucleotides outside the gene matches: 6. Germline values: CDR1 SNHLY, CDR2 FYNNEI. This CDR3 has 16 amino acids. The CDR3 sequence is CASRGTSGEGTGELFF. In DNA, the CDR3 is TGTGCCAGCAGGGGGACTAGCGGGGAGGGGACCGGGGAGCTGTTTTTT.

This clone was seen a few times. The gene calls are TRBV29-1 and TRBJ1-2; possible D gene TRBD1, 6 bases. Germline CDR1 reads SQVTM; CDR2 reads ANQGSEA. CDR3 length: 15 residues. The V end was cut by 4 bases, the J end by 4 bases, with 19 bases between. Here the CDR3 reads CSVGIPRGTSYGYTF. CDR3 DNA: TGCAGCGTTGGTATCCCCAGGGGAACGTCCTATGGCTACACCTTC.

CDR3 region: CASMRSNEQFF. CDR3 DNA: TGTGCCAGTATGAGAAGTAATGAGCAGTTCTTC. The chain is built from TRBV28 and TRBJ2-1, with unresolved D. Germline values: CDR1 MDHEN, CDR2 SYDVKM. V was pared by 9 bases and J by 7 bases, with 10 bases between. This CDR3 region has 11 residues.

In nucleotides, the CDR3 is TGTGCCCGGCAATCTGACAGGGACGCCGGCTACACCTTC. Translation gives CARQSDRDAGYTF. The J gene is TRBJ1-2, the V gene TRBV30, with 7 positions matching TRBD1. CDR3 length equals 13 residues. V shed 8 bases and J 8 bases; nucleotides not matched to a gene: 14. Germline loops: CDR1 GTSNPN, CDR2 SVGIG (reference sequence).

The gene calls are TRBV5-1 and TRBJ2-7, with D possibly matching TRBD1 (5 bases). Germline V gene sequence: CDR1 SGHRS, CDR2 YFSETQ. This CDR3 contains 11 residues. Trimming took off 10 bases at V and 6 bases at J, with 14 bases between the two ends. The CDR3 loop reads CAEVQGSEQYF. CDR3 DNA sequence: TGCGCCGAGGTCCAGGGTTCCGAGCAGTACTTC.

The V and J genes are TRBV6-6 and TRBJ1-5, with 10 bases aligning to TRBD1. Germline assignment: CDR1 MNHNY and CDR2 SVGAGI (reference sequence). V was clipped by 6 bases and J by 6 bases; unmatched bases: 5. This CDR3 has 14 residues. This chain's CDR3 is CASRSGTGVQPQHF. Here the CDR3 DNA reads TGTGCCAGCAGGTCCGGGACAGGGGTTCAGCCCCAGCATTTT.

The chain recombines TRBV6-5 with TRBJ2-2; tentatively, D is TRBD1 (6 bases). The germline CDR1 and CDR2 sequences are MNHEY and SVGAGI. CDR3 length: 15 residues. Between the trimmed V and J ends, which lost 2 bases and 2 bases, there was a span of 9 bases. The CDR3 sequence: CASSYRDINTGELFF. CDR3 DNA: TGTGCCAGCAGTTACCGGGACATAAACACCGGGGAGCTGTTTTTT.

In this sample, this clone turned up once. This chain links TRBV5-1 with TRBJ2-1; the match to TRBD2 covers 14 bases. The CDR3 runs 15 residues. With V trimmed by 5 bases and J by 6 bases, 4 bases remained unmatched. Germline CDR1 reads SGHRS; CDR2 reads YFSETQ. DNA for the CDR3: TGCGCCAGCAGACTGGGACTAGCGGGAGCCAATGAGCAGTTCTTC. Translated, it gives CASRLGLAGANEQFF.

The CDR3, as DNA: TGTGCCAGCAGCCACACCGACTCTGGAAACACCATATATTTT. Protein: CASSHTDSGNTIYF. The gene calls are TRBV7-8 and TRBJ1-3; no clear D gene. The germline gives CDR1 SGHVS, CDR2 FQNEAQ. This CDR3 is built from 14 residues. With 5 bases removed from V and 0 bases from J, the gap between germline ends came to 8 bases.

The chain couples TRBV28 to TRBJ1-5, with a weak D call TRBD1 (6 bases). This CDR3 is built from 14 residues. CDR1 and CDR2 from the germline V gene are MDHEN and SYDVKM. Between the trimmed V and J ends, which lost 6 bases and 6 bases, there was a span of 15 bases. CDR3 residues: CASRQTGFRQPQHF. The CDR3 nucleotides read TGTGCCAGCAGGCAAACAGGGTTCCGTCAGCCCCAGCATTTT.

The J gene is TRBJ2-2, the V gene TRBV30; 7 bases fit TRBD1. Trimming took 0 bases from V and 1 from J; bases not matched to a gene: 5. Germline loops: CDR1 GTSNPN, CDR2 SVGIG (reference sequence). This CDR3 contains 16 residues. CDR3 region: CAWSVGRTGNTGELFF. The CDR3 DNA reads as TGTGCCTGGAGTGTAGGTCGGACAGGGAACACCGGGGAGCTGTTTTTT.

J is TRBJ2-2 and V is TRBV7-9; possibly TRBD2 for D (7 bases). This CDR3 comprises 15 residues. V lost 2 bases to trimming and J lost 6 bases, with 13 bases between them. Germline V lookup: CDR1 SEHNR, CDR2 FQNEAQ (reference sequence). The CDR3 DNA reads TGTGCCAGCAGCTTATTGCGGGGGCTGGCCGGGGAGCTGTTTTTT. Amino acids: CASSLLRGLAGELFF.

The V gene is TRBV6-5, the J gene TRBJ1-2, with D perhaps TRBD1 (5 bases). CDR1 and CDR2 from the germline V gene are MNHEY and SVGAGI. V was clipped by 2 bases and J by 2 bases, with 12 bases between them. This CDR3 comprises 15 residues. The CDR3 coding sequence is TGTGCCAGCAGTTACGTAGCCAGGGCCAACTATGGCTACACCTTC. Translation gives CASSYVARANYGYTF.

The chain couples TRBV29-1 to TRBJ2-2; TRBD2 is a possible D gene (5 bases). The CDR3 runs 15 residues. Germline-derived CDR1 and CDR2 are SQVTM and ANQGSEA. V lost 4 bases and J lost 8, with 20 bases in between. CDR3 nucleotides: TGCAGCGTTGTTAGTAGTGGGAGAGGTTTTGGGGAGCTGTTTTTT. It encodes CSVVSSGRGFGELFF.

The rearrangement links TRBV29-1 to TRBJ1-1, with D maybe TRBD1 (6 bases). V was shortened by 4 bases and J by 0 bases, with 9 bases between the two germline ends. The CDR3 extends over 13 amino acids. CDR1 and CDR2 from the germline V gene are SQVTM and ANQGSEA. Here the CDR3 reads CSVVGQLNTEAFF. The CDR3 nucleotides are TGCAGCGTTGTAGGACAGCTGAACACTGAAGCTTTCTTT.